A selection of T cell receptor beta chains follows, all from one sample in a study of cytomegalovirus exposure and HLA in healthy donors. The protocol was immunoSEQ multiplex PCR, while the TCRdb copy is restricted to in-frame clones and leaves out a portion. Of 150,000 to 200,000 clones in the sample, 78% were seen once. Sequenced material: PBMCs. These receptor sequences come from a woman in her twenties or thirties in good health and CMV-seropositive. The CDR3 runs from the conserved cysteine through the conserved F or W. The order of the fields is V gene, D gene, CDR3 protein. The D gene is left open where the match is weak.

>TRBV27|NA
CASSFQHVLYEQFF
>TRBV2|TRBD1
CASSYDRVETQYF
>TRBV5-1|NA
CASAPLRDTGELFF
>TRBV11-2|TRBD1
CASSPRVGTDSRGAFF
>TRBV2|TRBD2
CASRAGGPLNEQFF
>TRBV6-6|TRBD2
CASSYEVAGHNEQFF
>TRBV7-9|TRBD1
CASSGTETDTQYF
>TRBV28|NA
CASSPLSNYGYTF
>TRBV6-4|NA
CASSGGLGETQYF
>TRBV4-3|NA
CASSQGAGLNEQFF
>TRBV18|NA
CASSRDRGPDEKLFF
>TRBV29-1|NA
CSVDRVGTEAFF
>TRBV9|NA
CASSPRGFSYNEQFF
>TRBV6-1|TRBD2
CASSEVTSRLGRNEQFF
>TRBV28|NA
CASSPPGLRYEQYF
>TRBV5-1|TRBD1
CASSGTGGAFF
>TRBV7-2|NA
CATNPGNSGNTIYF
>TRBV6-1|NA
CASIQDNEQFF
>TRBV5-1|TRBD1
CASSLGDRMGQPQHF
>TRBV4-1|NA
CASGPGTQQFF
>TRBV7-9|NA
CSSSLEGQFNEQFF
>TRBV18|NA
CASSPPRRYNEQFF
>TRBV7-8|NA
CASSFHGSDNRINSNQPQHF
>TRBV28|NA
CASSFGGPGNEQFF